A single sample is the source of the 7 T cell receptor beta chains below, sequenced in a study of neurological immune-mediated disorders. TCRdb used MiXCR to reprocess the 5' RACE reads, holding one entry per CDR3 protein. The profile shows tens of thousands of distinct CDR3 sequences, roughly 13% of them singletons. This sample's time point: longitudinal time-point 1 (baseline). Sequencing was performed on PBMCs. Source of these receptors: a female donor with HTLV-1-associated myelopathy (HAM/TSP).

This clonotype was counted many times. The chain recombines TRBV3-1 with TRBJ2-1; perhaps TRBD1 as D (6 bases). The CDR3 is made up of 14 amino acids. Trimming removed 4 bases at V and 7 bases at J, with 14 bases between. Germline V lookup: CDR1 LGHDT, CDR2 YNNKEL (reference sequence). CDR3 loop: CASSRMDSLNEQFF. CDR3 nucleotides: TGTGCCAGCAGCCGTATGGACAGCCTTAATGAGCAGTTCTTC.

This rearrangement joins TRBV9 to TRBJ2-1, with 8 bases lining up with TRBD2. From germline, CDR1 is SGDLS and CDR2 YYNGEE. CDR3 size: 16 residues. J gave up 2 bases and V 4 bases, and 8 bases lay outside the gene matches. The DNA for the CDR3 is TGTGCCAGCAGCCTTGCCGGGCGGGGGGCCTACAATGAGCAGTTCTTC. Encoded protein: CASSLAGRGAYNEQFF.

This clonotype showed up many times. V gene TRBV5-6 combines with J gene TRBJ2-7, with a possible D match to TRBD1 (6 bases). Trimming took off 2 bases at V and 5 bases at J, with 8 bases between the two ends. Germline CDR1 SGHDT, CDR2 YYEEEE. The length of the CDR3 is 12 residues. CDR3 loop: CASSFTGHEQYF. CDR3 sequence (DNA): TGTGCCAGCAGCTTTACAGGGCACGAGCAGTACTTC.

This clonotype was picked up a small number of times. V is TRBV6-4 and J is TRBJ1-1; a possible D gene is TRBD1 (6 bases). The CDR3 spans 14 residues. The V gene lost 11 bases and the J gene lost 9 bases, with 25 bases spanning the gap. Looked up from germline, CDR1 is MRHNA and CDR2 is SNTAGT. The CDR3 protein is CAGPIGQMERKAFF. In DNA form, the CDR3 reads TGTGCCGGACCCATTGGACAGATGGAACGAAAAGCTTTCTTT.

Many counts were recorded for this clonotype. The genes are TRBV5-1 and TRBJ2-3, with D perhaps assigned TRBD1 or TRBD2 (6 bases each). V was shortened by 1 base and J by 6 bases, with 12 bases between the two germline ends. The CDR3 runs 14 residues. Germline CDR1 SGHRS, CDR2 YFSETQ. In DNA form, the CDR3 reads TGCGCCAGCAGCTTGTGGGGGGACACCGATACGCAGTATTTT. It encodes CASSLWGDTDTQYF.

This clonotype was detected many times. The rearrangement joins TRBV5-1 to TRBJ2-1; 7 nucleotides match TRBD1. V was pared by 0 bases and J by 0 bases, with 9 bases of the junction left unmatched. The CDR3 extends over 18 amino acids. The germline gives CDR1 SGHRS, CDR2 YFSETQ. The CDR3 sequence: CASSLGITRDSSYNEQFF. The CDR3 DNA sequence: TGCGCCAGCAGCTTGGGGATAACTCGGGACAGCTCCTACAATGAGCAGTTCTTC. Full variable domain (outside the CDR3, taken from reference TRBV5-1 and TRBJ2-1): KAGVTQTPRYLIKTRGQQVTLSCSPISGHRSVSWYQQTPGQGLQFLFEYFSETQRNKGNFPGRFSGRQFSNSRSEMNVSTLELGDSALYLCASSLGITRDSSYNEQFFGPGTRLTVL.

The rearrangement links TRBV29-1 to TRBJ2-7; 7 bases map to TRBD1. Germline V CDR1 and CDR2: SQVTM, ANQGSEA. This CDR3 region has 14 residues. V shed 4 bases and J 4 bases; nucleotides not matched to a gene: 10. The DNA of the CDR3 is TGCAGCGTTGGAATCGACAGGGCCTTATACGAGCAGTACTTC. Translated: CSVGIDRALYEQYF.